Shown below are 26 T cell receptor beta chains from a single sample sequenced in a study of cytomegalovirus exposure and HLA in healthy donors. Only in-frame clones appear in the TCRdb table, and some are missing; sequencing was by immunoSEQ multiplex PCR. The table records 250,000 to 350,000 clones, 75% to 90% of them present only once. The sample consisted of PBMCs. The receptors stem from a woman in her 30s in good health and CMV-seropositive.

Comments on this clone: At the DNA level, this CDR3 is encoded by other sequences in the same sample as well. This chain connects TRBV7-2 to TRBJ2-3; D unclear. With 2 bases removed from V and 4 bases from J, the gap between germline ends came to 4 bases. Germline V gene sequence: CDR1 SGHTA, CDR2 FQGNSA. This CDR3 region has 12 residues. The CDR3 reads CASSLLADTQYF. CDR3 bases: TGTGCCAGCAGCTTATTGGCAGATACGCAGTATTTT.

The CDR3 protein is CASSQDVREEETQYF. Here the CDR3 DNA reads TGCGCCAGCAGCCAAGATGTAAGGGAGGAGGAGACCCAGTACTTC. The chain couples TRBV4-1 to TRBJ2-5; TRBD2 is a possible D gene (6 bases). CDR1 MGHRA and CDR2 YSYEKL come from the germline V gene. V was clipped by 0 bases and J by 5 bases, with 13 bases between them. This CDR3 region has 15 residues.

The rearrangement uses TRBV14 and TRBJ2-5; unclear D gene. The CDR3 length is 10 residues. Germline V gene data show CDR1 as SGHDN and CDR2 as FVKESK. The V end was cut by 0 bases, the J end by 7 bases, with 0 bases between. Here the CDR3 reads CASSQETQYF. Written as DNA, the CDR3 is TGTGCCAGCAGCCAAGAGACCCAGTACTTC.

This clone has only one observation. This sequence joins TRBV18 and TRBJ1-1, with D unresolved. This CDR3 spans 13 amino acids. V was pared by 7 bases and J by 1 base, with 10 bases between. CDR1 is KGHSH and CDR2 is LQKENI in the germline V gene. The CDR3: CASCASSNTEAFF. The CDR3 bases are TGTGCCAGCTGCGCCAGTTCGAACACTGAAGCTTTCTTT.

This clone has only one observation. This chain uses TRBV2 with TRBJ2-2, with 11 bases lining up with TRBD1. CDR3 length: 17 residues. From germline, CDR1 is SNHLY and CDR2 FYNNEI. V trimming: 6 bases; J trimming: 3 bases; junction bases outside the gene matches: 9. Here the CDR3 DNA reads TGTGCCAGCAGGGAAACCGGGACAGGGGGATACACCGGGGAGCTGTTTTTT. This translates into CASRETGTGGYTGELFF. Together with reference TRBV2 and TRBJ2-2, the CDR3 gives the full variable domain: EPEVTQTPSHQVTQMGQEVILRCVPISNHLYFYWYRQILGQKVEFLVSFYNNEISEKSEIFDDQFSVERPDGSNFTLKIRSTKLEDSAMYFCASRETGTGGYTGELFFGEGSRLTVL.

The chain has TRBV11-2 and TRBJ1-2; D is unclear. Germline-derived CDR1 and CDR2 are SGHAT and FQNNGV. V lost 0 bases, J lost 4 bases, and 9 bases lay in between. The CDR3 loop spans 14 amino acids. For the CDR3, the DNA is TGTGCCAGCAGCTTAGATTGGAGCCTCTATGGCTACACCTTC. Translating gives CASSLDWSLYGYTF.

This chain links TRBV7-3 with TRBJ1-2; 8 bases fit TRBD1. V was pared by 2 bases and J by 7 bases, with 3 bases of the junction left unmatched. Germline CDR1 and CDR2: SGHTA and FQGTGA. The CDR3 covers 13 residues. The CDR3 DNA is TGTGCCAGCAGCTTACAGGGGGCGTTTGGCTACACCTTC. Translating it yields CASSLQGAFGYTF.

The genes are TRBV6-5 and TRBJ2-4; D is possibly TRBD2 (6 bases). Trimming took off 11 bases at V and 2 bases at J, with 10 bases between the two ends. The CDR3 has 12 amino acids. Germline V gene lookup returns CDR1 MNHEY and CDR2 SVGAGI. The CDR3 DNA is TGTGCCGTCGGGAGATCCAAAAACATTCAGTACTTC. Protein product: CAVGRSKNIQYF.

For the CDR3, the DNA is TGCGCCAGCAGCTCGACGGGACAGCCAAACACTGAAGCTTTCTTT. Its protein product is CASSSTGQPNTEAFF. The chain uses TRBV5-1 and TRBJ1-1; 7 nucleotides line up with TRBD1. Germline V CDR1 and CDR2: SGHRS, YFSETQ. V was pared by 3 bases and J by 2 bases, with 7 bases of the junction left unmatched. The CDR3 runs 15 residues.

The CDR3 nucleotides are TGTGCCACCACCCCGGGACTTAAAGAGTACTACGAGCAGTACTTC. Residues: CATTPGLKEYYEQYF. V is TRBV15 and J is TRBJ2-7, with a tentative D call TRBD2 (6 bases). In germline, CDR1 is LNHNV, CDR2 YYDKDF (reference sequence). The ends were cut back, 7 bases at V and 3 bases at J, with 19 bases in the middle. There are 15 residues in the CDR3.

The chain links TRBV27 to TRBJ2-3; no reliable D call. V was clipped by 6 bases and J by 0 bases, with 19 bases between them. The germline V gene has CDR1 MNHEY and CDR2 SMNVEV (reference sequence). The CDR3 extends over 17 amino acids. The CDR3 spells CASSFARIRPSTDTQYF. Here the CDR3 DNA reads TGTGCCAGCAGCTTTGCCCGGATAAGACCTAGCACAGATACGCAGTATTTT.

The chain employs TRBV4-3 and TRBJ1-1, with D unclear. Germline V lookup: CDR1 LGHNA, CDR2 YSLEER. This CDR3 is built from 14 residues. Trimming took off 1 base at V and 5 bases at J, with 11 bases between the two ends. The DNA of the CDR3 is TGCGCCAGCAGCCAAGCCAAGGGATCAACTGAAGCTTTCTTT. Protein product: CASSQAKGSTEAFF.

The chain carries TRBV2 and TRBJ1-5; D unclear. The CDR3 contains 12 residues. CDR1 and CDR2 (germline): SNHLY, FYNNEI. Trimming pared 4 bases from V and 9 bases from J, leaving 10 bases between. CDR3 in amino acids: CASSGERRPQHF. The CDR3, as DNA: TGTGCCAGCAGTGGAGAAAGGAGGCCCCAGCATTTT.

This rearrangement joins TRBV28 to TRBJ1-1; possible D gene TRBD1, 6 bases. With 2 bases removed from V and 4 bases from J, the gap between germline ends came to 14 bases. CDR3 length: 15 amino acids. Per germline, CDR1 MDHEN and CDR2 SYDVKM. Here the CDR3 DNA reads TGTGCCAGCAGTTTAAGGCCGGGGGGCTTCACTGAAGCTTTCTTT. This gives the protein CASSLRPGGFTEAFF.

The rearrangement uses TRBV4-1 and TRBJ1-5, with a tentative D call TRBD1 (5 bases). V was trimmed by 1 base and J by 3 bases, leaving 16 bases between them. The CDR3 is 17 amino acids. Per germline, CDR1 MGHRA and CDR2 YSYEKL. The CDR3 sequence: CASSQARRGLDNQPQHF. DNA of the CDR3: TGCGCCAGCAGCCAAGCCCGGAGGGGCCTCGACAATCAGCCCCAGCATTTT.

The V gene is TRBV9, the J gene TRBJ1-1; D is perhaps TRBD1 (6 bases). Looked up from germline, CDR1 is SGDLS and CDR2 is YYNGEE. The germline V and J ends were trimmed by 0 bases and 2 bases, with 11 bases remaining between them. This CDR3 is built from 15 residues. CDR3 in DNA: TGTGCCAGCAGCGTAGGGGGGCGGCAAAACACTGAAGCTTTCTTT. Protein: CASSVGGRQNTEAFF.

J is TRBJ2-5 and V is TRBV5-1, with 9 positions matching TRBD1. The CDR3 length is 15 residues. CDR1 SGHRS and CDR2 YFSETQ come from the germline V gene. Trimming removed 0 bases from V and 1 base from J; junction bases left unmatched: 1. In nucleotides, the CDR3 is TGCGCCAGCAGCTTGGGGACAGGGGTCCAAGAGACCCAGTACTTC. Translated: CASSLGTGVQETQYF.

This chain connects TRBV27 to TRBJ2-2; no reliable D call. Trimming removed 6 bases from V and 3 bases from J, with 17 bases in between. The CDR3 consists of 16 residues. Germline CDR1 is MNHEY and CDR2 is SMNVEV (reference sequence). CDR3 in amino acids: CASSPFEGWDTGELFF. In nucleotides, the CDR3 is TGTGCCAGCAGCCCCTTCGAAGGGTGGGACACCGGGGAGCTGTTTTTT.

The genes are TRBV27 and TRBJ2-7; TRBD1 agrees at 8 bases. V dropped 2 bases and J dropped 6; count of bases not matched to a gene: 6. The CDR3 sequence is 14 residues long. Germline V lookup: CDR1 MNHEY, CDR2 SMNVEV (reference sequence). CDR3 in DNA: TGTGCCAGCAGTTTAGAGGAGACAGGGGCCGAGCAGTACTTC. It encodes CASSLEETGAEQYF.

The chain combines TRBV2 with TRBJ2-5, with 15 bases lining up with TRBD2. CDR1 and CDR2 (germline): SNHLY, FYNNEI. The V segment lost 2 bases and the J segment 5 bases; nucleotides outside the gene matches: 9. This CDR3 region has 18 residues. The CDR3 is CASSEPVGLAGGRETQYF. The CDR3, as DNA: TGTGCCAGCAGTGAACCAGTCGGACTAGCGGGGGGGCGGGAGACCCAGTACTTC.

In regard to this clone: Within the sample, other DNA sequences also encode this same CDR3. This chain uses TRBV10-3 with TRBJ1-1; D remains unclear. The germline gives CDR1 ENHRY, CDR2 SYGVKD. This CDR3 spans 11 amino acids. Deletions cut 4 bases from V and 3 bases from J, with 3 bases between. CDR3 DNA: TGTGCCATCAGTGGAGACACTGAAGCTTTCTTT. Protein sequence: CAISGDTEAFF.

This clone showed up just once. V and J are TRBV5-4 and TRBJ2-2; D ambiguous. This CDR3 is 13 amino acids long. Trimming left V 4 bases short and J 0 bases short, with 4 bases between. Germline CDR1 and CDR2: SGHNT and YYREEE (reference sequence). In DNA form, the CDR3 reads TGTGCCAGCAGCCGGACGAACACCGGGGAGCTGTTTTTT. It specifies CASSRTNTGELFF. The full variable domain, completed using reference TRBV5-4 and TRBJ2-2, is ETGVTQSPTHLIKTRGQQVTLRCSSQSGHNTVSWYQQALGQGPQFIFQYYREEENGRGNFPPRFSGLQFPNYSSELNVNALELDDSALYLCASSRTNTGELFFGEGSRLTVL.

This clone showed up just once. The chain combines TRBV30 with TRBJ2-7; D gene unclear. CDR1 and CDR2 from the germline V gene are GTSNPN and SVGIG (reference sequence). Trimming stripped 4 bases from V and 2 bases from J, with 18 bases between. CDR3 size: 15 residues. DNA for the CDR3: TGTGCCTGGACCCTTGGTGGGCTATCCACCTACGAGCAGTACTTC. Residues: CAWTLGGLSTYEQYF.

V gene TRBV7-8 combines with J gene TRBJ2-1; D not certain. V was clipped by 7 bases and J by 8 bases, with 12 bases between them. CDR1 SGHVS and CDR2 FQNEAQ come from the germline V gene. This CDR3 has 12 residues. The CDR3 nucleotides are TGTGCCAGCACCCTTAGATGGGATGAGCAGTTCTTC. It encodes CASTLRWDEQFF.

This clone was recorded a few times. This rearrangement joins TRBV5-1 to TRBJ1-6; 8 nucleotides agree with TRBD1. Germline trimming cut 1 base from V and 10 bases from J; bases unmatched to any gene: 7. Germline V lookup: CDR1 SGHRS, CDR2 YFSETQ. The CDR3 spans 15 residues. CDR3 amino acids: CASSLMDRAGSPLHF. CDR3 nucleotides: TGCGCCAGCAGCTTGATGGACAGGGCTGGCTCACCCCTCCACTTT. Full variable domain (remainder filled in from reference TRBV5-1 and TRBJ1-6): KAGVTQTPRYLIKTRGQQVTLSCSPISGHRSVSWYQQTPGQGLQFLFEYFSETQRNKGNFPGRFSGRQFSNSRSEMNVSTLELGDSALYLCASSLMDRAGSPLHFGNGTRLTVT.

CDR3 nucleotides: TGTGCCAGCAGTAAGGGGGTCGGGCCCCAGCATTTT. It specifies CASSKGVGPQHF. The chain couples TRBV27 to TRBJ1-5; TRBD1 is a possible D gene (6 bases). With 5 bases removed from V and 9 bases from J, the gap between germline ends came to 11 bases. CDR3 size: 12 residues. Per germline, CDR1 MNHEY and CDR2 SMNVEV (reference sequence).